This is a list of T cell receptor beta chains from one sample in a study of CD8 T cells in Susac syndrome. TCRdb itself ran the immunoSEQ multiplex PCR reads through MiXCR, one entry per CDR3 protein. The data contain around 130,000 distinct CDR3 sequences, around 85% of them singletons. The source material was CD8+ T cells from PBMCs. The receptors originated from a human donor with multiple sclerosis. Both conserved end residues are part of each CDR3. A D gene is named only where the DNA matches it firmly. Expanded clones are given a class, and other clones once, few, many or no size at all.

cdr3_nt cdr3_aa clone_size j_call d_call v_call
TGTGCCAGCAGTTCAGGGCCCTATGGCTACACCTTC CASSSGPYGYTF NA TRBJ1-2 NA TRBV2
TGTGCCAGCAGCTTAGACAGGGGTTTAGGTACGACTGAAGCTTTCTTT CASSLDRGLGTTEAFF NA TRBJ1-1 TRBD1 TRBV7-9
TGCGCCAGCAGCCTACGGGGCACAGATACGCAGTATTTT CASSLRGTDTQYF few TRBJ2-3 NA TRBV4-3
TGTGCCTGGACCGGGACCGCGCTTGTTGATGAGCAGTTCTTC CAWTGTALVDEQFF NA TRBJ2-1 NA TRBV30
TGTGCCAGCGGTCTGAACGAAATCGGGCAGTCACCCTACGAGCAGTACTTC CASGLNEIGQSPYEQYF NA TRBJ2-7 NA TRBV2
TGTGCCTCAAGTGAGCAGTTCTTC CASSEQFF NA TRBJ2-1 NA TRBV24-1
TGTGCCAGCAGCCCCTCTACAACATTCTATGGTGGCTACACCTTC CASSPSTTFYGGYTF NA TRBJ1-2 NA TRBV14
TGTGCCAGCAGCTTGGCCGGGTCTTCACGAGATGGCTACACCTTC CASSLAGSSRDGYTF NA TRBJ1-2 NA TRBV5-6
TGCAGTGCCAACTCACTAGCGGGCTCCTACAATGAGCAGTTCTTC CSANSLAGSYNEQFF NA TRBJ2-1 TRBD2 TRBV20-1
TGTGCCAGTAGTATAGCGGGGGCGGCCTACGAGCAGTACTTC CASSIAGAAYEQYF NA TRBJ2-7 NA TRBV19
TGTGCCAGCAGCTTTAGGGCCACCGGGGAGCTGTTTTTT CASSFRATGELFF NA TRBJ2-2 NA TRBV6-1
TGTGCCAGCAGCCCCGGACCAAATACAGCTAGCAATCAGCCCCAGCATTTT CASSPGPNTASNQPQHF NA TRBJ1-5 NA TRBV6-1
TGTGCCAGCAGTTTACTCGCGGGGGGGGAAAATGAGCAGTTCTTC CASSLLAGGENEQFF NA TRBJ2-1 TRBD2 TRBV27
TGCAGTGCTAGGGGGGCAGCGGAATTGAACACTGAAGCTTTCTTT CSARGAAELNTEAFF NA TRBJ1-1 NA TRBV20-1
TGTGCCAGTAAGCACGATGAAGCGACTAATGAAAAACTGTTTTTT CASKHDEATNEKLFF NA TRBJ1-4 NA TRBV19
TGCGCCAGCAGCATACAGGGCACTGAAGCTTTCTTT CASSIQGTEAFF once TRBJ1-1 NA TRBV5-1
TGTGCCAGCAGCTTAGGGGGGACTAGCACAGATACGCAGTATTTT CASSLGGTSTDTQYF once TRBJ2-3 NA TRBV11-1
TGTGCCAGCAGCTCTACAGGGGGCTGGACAGATACGCAGTATTTT CASSSTGGWTDTQYF NA TRBJ2-3 TRBD1 TRBV13
TGTGCCACCAGCAGAGATTATCACCGCGAGGGTACCTATGGCTACACCTTC CATSRDYHREGTYGYTF NA TRBJ1-2 NA TRBV15
TGTGCCAGCAGTCGAACTAGCTACACCGGGGAGCTGTTTTTT CASSRTSYTGELFF few TRBJ2-2 NA TRBV6-1
TGCGCCAGCAGCTTGGCCTGGGGTAACTACGAGCAGTACTTC CASSLAWGNYEQYF NA TRBJ2-7 NA TRBV5-1
TGTGCCAGCAGGCTAGCGGCAGCACTTAATGAAAAACTGTTTTTT CASRLAAALNEKLFF NA TRBJ1-4 NA TRBV7-8
TGTGCCAGCAGTTTCTCACAGGGGAGCTATGGCTACACCTTC CASSFSQGSYGYTF few TRBJ1-2 TRBD1 TRBV27
TGCAGTGCCTTGGCTACTGGCTACACTTTC CSALATGYTF NA TRBJ1-2 NA TRBV20-1
TGTGCCAGCGGCCAGGGCAGGGGGAACACCGGGGAGCTGTTTTTT CASGQGRGNTGELFF NA TRBJ2-2 NA TRBV6-1
TGTGCCAGCAGCTTAGATGCCGAGATGAACACTGAAGCTTTCTTT CASSLDAEMNTEAFF once TRBJ1-1 NA TRBV11-3